The 32 T cell receptor beta chains below were found in one sample sequenced in a study of CD8+ T cells in alopecia areata (dated by TCRdb to 2017 to 2018). The sample's treatment or condition label, decoded: oral pan-JAK inhibitor, 5-10 mg twice daily. The library was built by means of the immunoSEQ multiplex PCR assay. RNA was extracted from all samples and reverse transcribed into cDNA, which served as template for TCR sequencing. Imported from immuneACCESS, the table was reduced by TCRdb to in-frame sequences with V and J called. These copies leave out some clones; in studies compared against another copy, an unresolved V gene accounts for under half, and the cause of the remainder is not known. This sample holds 75,000 to 100,000 clones; 70% to 85% were observed only once. Clones ranked in the top ten supply approximately 15% of the sample. The starting material was CD8+ T cells sorted from blood, obtained at approximately week 42, from a patient treated with tofacitinib. These receptors were collected from a human donor with alopecia areata.

The chain recombines TRBV7-6 with TRBJ2-7; no clear D gene. CDR1 and CDR2 from the germline V gene are SGHVS and FNYEAQ. The CDR3 length is 15 residues. Trimming took 1 base from V and 1 from J, leaving 11 bases between them. The CDR3 is CASSLEVGTSYEQYF. Here the CDR3 DNA reads TGTGCCAGCAGCTTAGAAGTGGGTACATCCTACGAGCAGTACTTC. Using reference TRBV7-6 and TRBJ2-7 for the parts outside the CDR3, the full variable domain is GAGVSQSPRYKVTKRGQDVALRCDPISGHVSLYWYRQALGQGPEFLTYFNYEAQQDKSGLPNDRFSAERPEGSISTLTIQRTEQRDSAMYRCASSLEVGTSYEQYFGPGTRLTVT.

The rearrangement uses TRBV4-3 and TRBJ2-1; D is unresolved. The CDR3 is 13 amino acids. Trimming left V 0 bases short and J 7 bases short, with 7 bases between. From germline, CDR1 is LGHNA and CDR2 YSLEER. The CDR3 here is CASSQDRWNEQFF. In DNA form, the CDR3 reads TGCGCCAGCAGCCAAGATAGGTGGAATGAGCAGTTCTTC.

This clone was detected a few times. The DNA for the CDR3 is TGTGCCAGTAGTACCCAAACACAGACTAGCTCTCCCAAAAACATTCAGTACTTC. Its translation is CASSTQTQTSSPKNIQYF. The chain is built from TRBV19 and TRBJ2-4; TRBD2 aligns across 7 bases. Germline V gives CDR1 LNHDA, CDR2 SQIVND (reference sequence). The CDR3 contains 18 residues. The V and J ends lost 4 bases and 2 bases, in that order; junction bases with no gene match: 14.

V and J are TRBV13 and TRBJ2-5; D might be TRBD1 or TRBD2, each matching 5 bases. The CDR3 totals 13 residues. V gave up 3 bases and J gave up 3 bases, with 8 bases separating them. Germline assignment: CDR1 PRHDT and CDR2 FYEKMQ (reference sequence). CDR3 in amino acids: CASSFGGEETQYF. In DNA, the CDR3 is TGTGCCAGCAGCTTTGGGGGTGAAGAGACCCAGTACTTC.

This chain joins TRBV4-1 and TRBJ1-1; unclear D gene. V lost 5 bases and J 0 bases, leaving 7 bases between the germline ends. The V gene's germline CDR1 is MGHRA and CDR2 YSYEKL. CDR3 length: 13 residues. In DNA form, the CDR3 reads TGCGCCAGCAGCTGGGGTGTGAACACTGAAGCTTTCTTT. It is translated as CASSWGVNTEAFF.

This clone came up a few times. The genes are TRBV7-3 and TRBJ2-2, with unresolved D. Germline V lookup: CDR1 SGHTA, CDR2 FQGTGA. The V end was cut by 2 bases, the J end by 6 bases, with 10 bases between. The CDR3 covers 14 residues. The DNA of the CDR3 is TGTGCCAGCAGCTTATCCTCGGATCCCGGGGAGCTGTTTTTT. Translated, it gives CASSLSSDPGELFF.

This chain uses TRBV4-3 with TRBJ1-4, with D possibly being TRBD1 (6 bases). This CDR3 is built from 14 residues. Trimming took off 1 base at V and 8 bases at J, with 11 bases between the two ends. Germline lookup yields CDR1 LGHNA and CDR2 YSLEER. The CDR3 here is CASSQGQEGEKLFF. The CDR3 DNA reads as TGCGCCAGCAGCCAAGGACAGGAGGGAGAAAAACTGTTTTTT.

The chain uses TRBV10-2 and TRBJ1-5; no clear D. There are 12 residues in the CDR3. V was clipped by 0 bases and J by 6 bases, with 3 bases between them. Germline values: CDR1 WSHSY, CDR2 SAAADI. This chain's CDR3 is CASSESSQPQHF. The CDR3 DNA follows: TGCGCCAGCAGTGAGTCCTCTCAGCCCCAGCATTTT.

The table lists this clone with a few counts. The chain carries TRBV5-5 and TRBJ2-1; 11 positions agree with TRBD2. The CDR3 contains 16 residues. Germline trimming cut 0 bases from V and 6 bases from J; bases unmatched to any gene: 5. The germline gives CDR1 SGHKS, CDR2 YYEKEE (reference sequence). The CDR3 sequence: CASSLAPSGGSNEQFF. CDR3 bases: TGTGCCAGCAGCTTGGCTCCTAGCGGGGGGTCCAATGAGCAGTTCTTC.

The gene calls are TRBV7-3 and TRBJ2-1; TRBD2 is a possible D gene (6 bases). Germline V lookup: CDR1 SGHTA, CDR2 FQGTGA. The CDR3 spans 15 residues. Trimming removed 4 bases from V and 0 bases from J, with 10 bases in between. The CDR3 loop is CASSSGGNSYNEQFF. CDR3 DNA: TGTGCCAGCAGCTCCGGGGGAAACTCCTACAATGAGCAGTTCTTC.

V usage is TRBV5-6 and J usage is TRBJ1-1; possibly TRBD1 for D (5 bases). CDR3 size: 13 residues. V was trimmed by 0 bases and J by 7 bases, leaving 10 bases between them. Germline V gene sequence: CDR1 SGHDT, CDR2 YYEEEE. In nucleotides, the CDR3 is TGTGCCAGCAGCTTGGGGGACGTAGGTGAAGCTTTCTTT. Translated, it gives CASSLGDVGEAFF.

V gene TRBV25-1 combines with J gene TRBJ2-7; unclear D gene. CDR1 and CDR2 (germline): MGHDK, SYGVNS. The CDR3 sequence is 11 residues long. Trimming took off 2 bases at V and 2 bases at J, with 1 base between the two ends. The CDR3 reads CASSEPYEQYF. CDR3 bases: TGTGCCAGCAGTGAACCCTACGAGCAGTACTTC.

The chain combines TRBV4-1 with TRBJ2-7; maybe TRBD2 (6 bases). V shed 3 bases and J shed 2 bases, with 14 bases lying between them. Germline values: CDR1 MGHRA, CDR2 YSYEKL. The CDR3 contains 15 residues. The CDR3 region is CASSQRPTGAYEQYF. Written as DNA, the CDR3 is TGCGCCAGCAGCCAGCGCCCAACGGGGGCCTACGAGCAGTACTTC.

The chain has TRBV4-3 and TRBJ2-5, with 7 nucleotides matching TRBD2. From germline, CDR1 is LGHNA and CDR2 YSLEER. The length of the CDR3 is 15 residues. Losses at the gene ends were 0 bases for V and 5 bases for J; bases not matched to a gene: 6. The CDR3 loop is CASSQDMGEGETQYF. Here the CDR3 DNA reads TGCGCCAGCAGCCAAGATATGGGGGAGGGGGAGACCCAGTACTTC.

This clone is labeled medium-sized. The gene calls are TRBV4-3 and TRBJ2-1, with no clear D. From germline, CDR1 is LGHNA and CDR2 YSLEER. The CDR3 extends over 13 amino acids. Trimming removed 4 bases from V and 5 bases from J, with 9 bases in between. In DNA form, the CDR3 reads TGCGCCAGCAGCCCGGGCCTTAACAATGAGCAGTTCTTC. It yields the protein CASSPGLNNEQFF.

The chain employs TRBV30 and TRBJ1-1; TRBD1 aligns across 8 bases. CDR3 length: 13 residues. CDR1 is GTSNPN, CDR2 SVGIG, per germline (reference sequence). V shed 4 bases, J shed 6 bases, and the junction held 7 bases outside the gene matches. Written as DNA, the CDR3 is TGTGCCTGGAACGAGGACAGGGATTCTGAAGCTTTCTTT. This encodes CAWNEDRDSEAFF.

This rearrangement joins TRBV5-4 to TRBJ1-1; D is undetermined. The CDR3 totals 15 residues. From germline, CDR1 is SGHNT and CDR2 YYREEE (reference sequence). Trimming stripped 0 bases from V and 6 bases from J, with 15 bases between. The CDR3 bases are TGTGCCAGCAGCTTGGCAAGCTCTTTGGGTCCTGAAGCTTTCTTT. Translating it yields CASSLASSLGPEAFF. Full variable domain (outside the CDR3, taken from reference TRBV5-4 and TRBJ1-1): ETGVTQSPTHLIKTRGQQVTLRCSSQSGHNTVSWYQQALGQGPQFIFQYYREEENGRGNFPPRFSGLQFPNYSSELNVNALELDDSALYLCASSLASSLGPEAFFGQGTRLTVV.

V gene TRBV11-2 combines with J gene TRBJ2-5; 7 bases fit TRBD1. CDR3 length: 14 amino acids. V lost 5 bases to trimming and J lost 4 bases; unmatched junction nucleotides: 7. Germline CDR1 reads SGHAT; CDR2 reads FQNNGV. The CDR3 loop reads CASSRTGVAETQYF. CDR3 coding DNA: TGTGCCAGCAGCCGAACAGGGGTTGCAGAGACCCAGTACTTC.

The chain uses TRBV7-9 and TRBJ2-1; 14 bases align to TRBD2. After removal of 3 bases from V and 2 bases from J, the junction contained 6 bases not matched to a gene. Germline V lookup: CDR1 SEHNR, CDR2 FQNEAQ (reference sequence). The CDR3 runs to 18 residues. CDR3 sequence: CASSLTSGGAWAYNEQFF. Here the CDR3 DNA reads TGTGCCAGCAGCTTGACTAGCGGGGGGGCCTGGGCCTACAATGAGCAGTTCTTC.

This clone was detected only a few times. This CDR3 reads CASSQSTNNEQFF. CDR3 in DNA: TGCGCCAGCAGCCAAAGTACTAACAATGAGCAGTTCTTC. The chain joins TRBV4-3 to TRBJ2-1; D remains ambiguous. Between the trimmed V and J ends, which lost 2 bases and 5 bases, there was a span of 7 bases. There are 13 residues in the CDR3. Germline assignment: CDR1 LGHNA and CDR2 YSLEER.

The sample holds a few counts of this clone. The chain couples TRBV11-2 to TRBJ2-7; TRBD1 is a possible D gene (5 bases). Trimming cost V 1 base and J 5 bases, with 15 bases left between them. CDR1 SGHAT and CDR2 FQNNGV come from the germline V gene. The CDR3 is made up of 15 amino acids. This CDR3 is CASSLASPDRNEQYF. CDR3 DNA: TGTGCCAGCAGCTTAGCGAGCCCCGACAGAAACGAGCAGTACTTC.

In this sample, this clone turned up a few times. This chain connects TRBV9 to TRBJ1-1; 7 nucleotides agree with TRBD1. With 2 bases clipped from V and 5 bases from J, the junction kept 6 bases outside the gene matches. This CDR3 comprises 14 residues. Germline CDR1 reads SGDLS; CDR2 reads YYNGEE. The CDR3 sequence: CASSVSGGRTEAFF. CDR3 DNA sequence: TGTGCCAGCAGCGTTTCAGGGGGGAGGACTGAAGCTTTCTTT.

The chain employs TRBV5-4 and TRBJ2-5; no clear D gene. V lost 3 bases and J 1 base, leaving 10 bases between the germline ends. Germline lookup yields CDR1 SGHNT and CDR2 YYREEE (reference sequence). This CDR3 contains 14 residues. The CDR3 DNA reads TGTGCCAGCAGCTCCCCCAAGGCCCAAGAGACCCAGTACTTC. It yields the protein CASSSPKAQETQYF.

V is TRBV19 and J is TRBJ2-3; 14 nucleotides align to TRBD2. Germline-derived CDR1 and CDR2 are LNHDA and SQIVND (reference sequence). The CDR3 contains 17 residues. The V and J ends lost 5 bases and 1 base, in that order; junction bases with no gene match: 5. The CDR3 sequence: CASSPPGLAGGTDTQYF. Written as DNA, the CDR3 is TGTGCCAGTAGTCCTCCGGGACTAGCGGGGGGCACAGATACGCAGTATTTT.

The genes are TRBV6-1 and TRBJ2-1, with 9 bases fitting TRBD2. There are 14 residues in the CDR3. Germline V CDR1 and CDR2: MNHNS, SASEGT. V lost 4 bases, J lost 9 bases, and 7 bases stayed unmatched. For the CDR3, the DNA is TGTGCCAGCAGTGCGGCGGGGGGGCCATGTGAGCAGTTCTTC. Protein sequence: CASSAAGGPCEQFF.

The chain is built from TRBV30 and TRBJ1-1; a weak D match, TRBD1 (6 bases). This CDR3 contains 13 residues. Germline CDR1 reads GTSNPN; CDR2 reads SVGIG (reference sequence). The V gene lost 0 bases and the J gene lost 7 bases, with 12 bases spanning the gap. In DNA form, the CDR3 reads TGTGCCTGGAGTGTTGGGGGGCGAAGTGAAGCTTTCTTT. As protein: CAWSVGGRSEAFF.

V gene TRBV29-1 combines with J gene TRBJ2-7; TRBD1 matches at 10 bases. The germline gives CDR1 SQVTM, CDR2 ANQGSEA. The ends lost 7 bases at V and 4 bases at J; junction bases unmatched: 7. This CDR3 is built from 13 residues. CDR3 in amino acids: CSAGQGNLYEQYF. The CDR3 DNA reads as TGCAGCGCGGGACAGGGGAACCTTTACGAGCAGTACTTC.

The V and J genes are TRBV19 and TRBJ1-1; D remains unclear. In germline, CDR1 is LNHDA, CDR2 SQIVND (reference sequence). V was cut by 5 bases and J by 2 bases, with 12 bases left in between. The length of the CDR3 is 14 residues. CDR3 in amino acids: CASSPSRSNTEAFF. The CDR3 DNA sequence: TGTGCCAGTAGTCCGTCCAGGTCTAACACTGAAGCTTTCTTT.

The V gene is TRBV9, the J gene TRBJ2-1; the match to TRBD1 covers 7 bases. The CDR3 runs 14 residues. V shed 0 bases and J 7 bases; nucleotides not matched to a gene: 4. Germline V lookup: CDR1 SGDLS, CDR2 YYNGEE. The CDR3 DNA sequence: TGTGCCAGCAGCGTAGAGGGACAGCCGAATGAGCAGTTCTTC. This gives the protein CASSVEGQPNEQFF. Complete variable domain (other parts from reference TRBV9 and TRBJ2-1): DSGVTQTPKHLITATGQRVTLRCSPRSGDLSVYWYQQSLDQGLQFLIQYYNGEERAKGNILERFSAQQFPDLHSELNLSSLELGDSALYFCASSVEGQPNEQFFGPGTRLTVL.

The chain has TRBV6-6 and TRBJ1-5, with 7 bases fitting TRBD1. The germline V gene has CDR1 MNHNY and CDR2 SVGAGI (reference sequence). The CDR3 is 11 residues long. Losses at the gene ends were 5 bases for V and 15 bases for J; bases not matched to a gene: 7. This chain's CDR3 is CASSDDRVLHF. CDR3 nucleotide sequence: TGTGCCAGCAGTGACGACAGGGTGCTGCATTTT.

This sequence joins TRBV19 and TRBJ2-7, with D possibly matching TRBD2 (5 bases). Germline CDR1 and CDR2: LNHDA and SQIVND (reference sequence). This CDR3 is 15 amino acids long. The ends were cut back, 3 bases at V and 2 bases at J, with 14 bases in the middle. CDR3: CASSISGDGAYEQYF. CDR3 DNA sequence: TGTGCCAGTAGTATTTCCGGAGACGGGGCCTACGAGCAGTACTTC.

The chain employs TRBV2 and TRBJ2-7; D tentatively reads TRBD1 or TRBD2 (6 bases each). Germline V gives CDR1 SNHLY, CDR2 FYNNEI. Trimming took 6 bases from V and 5 from J, leaving 14 bases between them. The CDR3 is 13 residues long. CDR3 DNA sequence: TGTGCCAGCAGGAGAGAAGGGGGGCACGAGCAGTACTTC. As protein: CASRREGGHEQYF. The variable domain in full, completed from reference TRBV2 and TRBJ2-7, reads EPEVTQTPSHQVTQMGQEVILRCVPISNHLYFYWYRQILGQKVEFLVSFYNNEISEKSEIFDDQFSVERPDGSNFTLKIRSTKLEDSAMYFCASRREGGHEQYFGPGTRLTVT.